A single sample gave rise to the 21 T cell receptor beta chains below, sequenced in a study of molecular identifiers for immune sequencing clone quantification. TCRdb re-derived calls from the PCR reads in MiXCR, one entry per CDR3 protein. The table shows 250,000 to 350,000 distinct CDR3 sequences, with 20% to 25% occurring only once. Sequencing was done on a sample of naive CD8+ T cells from blood, with Jurkat cell RNA spiked in. The subset here: FACS-sorted CD8+CD4-CCR7+CD45RA+ naive T cells. The origin of the receptors is a human donor in good health. Some libraries in this study had Jurkat cell RNA spiked in.

This clonotype was seen a handful of times. The genes are TRBV10-3 and TRBJ2-7; 10 bases align to TRBD2. The CDR3 sequence is 15 residues long. V dropped 6 bases and J dropped 7; count of bases not matched to a gene: 12. Germline V gives CDR1 ENHRY, CDR2 SYGVKD. The CDR3 region is CAISPEASGRDEQYF. The CDR3 DNA is TGTGCCATCAGCCCAGAGGCTAGCGGGAGAGATGAGCAGTACTTC.

This clonotype was seen many times. V and J are TRBV28 and TRBJ1-2, with 7 bases lining up with TRBD1. The CDR3 runs 14 residues. With 6 bases clipped from V and 4 bases from J, the junction kept 8 bases outside the gene matches. Germline V lookup: CDR1 MDHEN, CDR2 SYDVKM. Written as DNA, the CDR3 is TGTGCCAGCAGCCTTCTTGACAGGGTCTATGGCTACACCTTC. Its translation: CASSLLDRVYGYTF.

This clonotype occurred many times. This rearrangement joins TRBV6-6 to TRBJ2-4, with a weak D call TRBD2 (7 bases). The CDR3 is 17 amino acids. The germline gives CDR1 MNHNY, CDR2 SVGAGI (reference sequence). The V and J ends lost 5 bases and 0 bases respectively, with 17 bases between them. The DNA of the CDR3 is TGTGCCAGCAGTCATTGGGAGGGACAATTAGCCAAAAACATTCAGTACTTC. Its protein is CASSHWEGQLAKNIQYF.

There are many counts of this clonotype. This rearrangement joins TRBV6-5 to TRBJ2-3; 12 nucleotides align to TRBD2. CDR3 length: 15 amino acids. The germline CDR1 and CDR2 sequences are MNHEY and SVGAGI. V lost 0 bases, J lost 8 bases, and 3 bases stayed unmatched. CDR3 region: CASSYSGLAGRTQYF. CDR3 DNA: TGTGCCAGCAGTTACTCCGGACTAGCGGGACGTACGCAGTATTTT.

The gene calls are TRBV18 and TRBJ2-7; 9 bases match TRBD1. With V trimmed by 2 bases and J by 2 bases, 4 bases remained unmatched. Germline CDR1 KGHSH, CDR2 LQKENI. The CDR3 is 15 residues long. CDR3 in DNA: TGTGCCAGCTCACCAAACAGGGGGCGCCCCTACGAGCAGTACTTC. Translation: CASSPNRGRPYEQYF.

The sample holds many counts of this clonotype. V usage is TRBV5-4 and J usage is TRBJ2-3; D is possibly TRBD2 (6 bases). The V end lost 3 bases, the J end lost 6 bases, and 17 bases lay between the germline ends. Germline V gene sequence: CDR1 SGHNT, CDR2 YYREEE (reference sequence). The CDR3 contains 15 residues. DNA for the CDR3: TGTGCCAGCAGCTCGCGGGATTTAACCAGGGATACGCAGTATTTT. It encodes CASSSRDLTRDTQYF.

The table lists this clonotype with a few counts. In nucleotides, the CDR3 is TGTGCCAGCAGGGGACCGGGACAGGGTCCTACCTTCTCTGGAAACACCATATATTTT. Its protein is CASRGPGQGPTFSGNTIYF. V usage is TRBV12-3 or TRBV12-4 and J usage is TRBJ1-3; 9 nucleotides agree with TRBD1. The CDR3 is 19 residues long. The trim removed 6 bases at V and 0 bases at J, leaving 15 bases unmatched.

As regards this clonotype: With a much larger clone just one base away, this may be a read error. V and J are TRBV28 and TRBJ1-5; 8 nucleotides match TRBD1. The CDR3 covers 15 residues. Per the germline V gene, CDR1 is MDHEN and CDR2 is SYDVKM. The CDR3 is CASRLQGVTNQPPHF. The CDR3 DNA sequence: TGTGCCAGCAGGCTACAGGGGGTCACCAATCAGCCCCCGCATTTT.

This clonotype was counted only a few times. The V call is TRBV5-4, the J call TRBJ2-7, with 15 bases aligning to TRBD2. Germline-derived CDR1 and CDR2 are SGHNT and YYREEE (reference sequence). V was pared by 2 bases and J by 1 base, with 4 bases of the junction left unmatched. This CDR3 is built from 17 residues. The CDR3: CASSFWTSGGGSYEQYF. The CDR3 region has the DNA TGTGCCAGCAGCTTTTGGACTAGCGGGGGGGGATCCTACGAGCAGTACTTC. Full variable domain (remainder filled in from reference TRBV5-4 and TRBJ2-7): ETGVTQSPTHLIKTRGQQVTLRCSSQSGHNTVSWYQQALGQGPQFIFQYYREEENGRGNFPPRFSGLQFPNYSSELNVNALELDDSALYLCASSFWTSGGGSYEQYFGPGTRLTVT.

This clonotype has a handful of counts. V is TRBV27 and J is TRBJ1-2; 11 bases fit TRBD1. J gave up 3 bases and V 6 bases, and 6 bases lay outside the gene matches. Per the germline V gene, CDR1 is MNHEY and CDR2 is SMNVEV (reference sequence). The CDR3 runs to 15 residues. Here the CDR3 DNA reads TGTGCCAGCAGGGGTACGGGACAGGGGGACTATGGCTACACCTTC. This codes for CASRGTGQGDYGYTF.

The rearrangement joins TRBV4-1 to TRBJ2-1, with 9 nucleotides matching TRBD1. This CDR3 region has 16 residues. The V segment lost 1 base and the J segment 6 bases; nucleotides outside the gene matches: 7. CDR1 MGHRA and CDR2 YSYEKL come from the germline V gene. Here the CDR3 reads CASSQGTGVMGNEQFF. The DNA for the CDR3 is TGCGCCAGCAGCCAAGGGACAGGGGTAATGGGCAATGAGCAGTTCTTC.

This clonotype turned up a few times. The chain is built from TRBV15 and TRBJ2-5; 12 nucleotides line up with TRBD2. Looked up from germline, CDR1 is LNHNV and CDR2 is YYDKDF (reference sequence). V lost 2 bases to trimming and J lost 7 bases; unmatched junction nucleotides: 8. The CDR3 has 16 amino acids. The CDR3: CATSRRTSGDSWTQYF. The CDR3 nucleotides read TGTGCCACCAGCAGAAGGACTAGCGGGGATTCGTGGACCCAGTACTTC. The entire variable domain, with the rest obtained from reference TRBV15 and TRBJ2-5, is as follows: DAMVIQNPRYQVTQFGKPVTLSCSQTLNHNVMYWYQQKSSQAPKLLFHYYDKDFNNEADTPDNFQSRRPNTSFCFLDIRSPGLGDTAMYLCATSRRTSGDSWTQYFGPGTRLLVL.

Points on this clonotype: Given a much more abundant clone one base away, this may be a read error. The genes are TRBV21-1 and TRBJ1-4. TRBV21-1 is noted as a pseudogene. CDR3 size: 15 residues. In DNA form, the CDR3 reads TGTGCCAGCAGCAATGGGACTCCAACTAATGAACAACTGTTTTTT. It translates to CASSNGTPTNEQLFF.

As to this clonotype: Since a much larger clone is just one base distant, this may be a read error. The chain uses TRBV12-3 or TRBV12-4 and TRBJ2-1, with D uncertain. The CDR3 contains 15 residues. Trimming removed 1 base at V and 15 bases at J, with 22 bases between. The CDR3 is CASSLEPDRQVRPFF. The CDR3 nucleotides read TGTGCCAGCAGTTTAGAGCCCGACCGCCAGGTGAGACCGTTCTTC.

This clonotype has ten or more counts. The V and J genes are TRBV5-1 and TRBJ2-7; a possible D gene is TRBD1 (5 bases). The CDR3 loop spans 16 amino acids. The germline CDR1 and CDR2 sequences are SGHRS and YFSETQ. Trimming left V 4 bases short and J 0 bases short, with 17 bases between. The CDR3 sequence: CASSGYRNPTSYEQYF. In DNA form, the CDR3 reads TGCGCCAGCAGCGGGTACAGGAATCCCACCTCCTACGAGCAGTACTTC.

A remark on this clonotype: A single base separates this from a much larger clone, so it may be a read error. This chain uses TRBV12-3 or TRBV12-4 with TRBJ2-1; TRBD2 is a possible D gene (5 bases). This CDR3 has 16 amino acids. CDR3 nucleotides: TGTGCCGGCAGTTCATTAAGGGAGAGCTCCTACAATGAGCAGTTCTTC. Amino acid sequence: CAGSSLRESSYNEQFF.

Of note for this clonotype: A clone one base away is much larger, so this may be a read error. This rearrangement joins TRBV9 to TRBJ2-2; D perhaps matches TRBD2 (6 bases). The CDR3 has 14 amino acids. Germline CDR1 is SGDLS and CDR2 is YYNGEE. The CDR3 loop is CASSVGGNTGELSF. The CDR3 nucleotides are TGTGCCAGCAGCGTAGGCGGGAACACCGGGGAGCTGTCTTTT.

This clonotype was recorded many times. The rearrangement joins TRBV11-2 to TRBJ2-7, with D possibly being TRBD1 or TRBD2 (5 bases each). Germline CDR1 reads SGHAT; CDR2 reads FQNNGV. CDR3 length: 15 amino acids. The germline V and J ends were trimmed by 0 bases and 4 bases, with 13 bases remaining between them. CDR3 nucleotides: TGTGCCAGCAGCTTAGACCGGGAAAAGGGGTACGAGCAGTACTTC. This encodes CASSLDREKGYEQYF.

Remarks on this clonotype: Given a much more abundant clone one base away, this may be a read error. V and J are TRBV27 and TRBJ2-7; no firm D call. Germline assignment: CDR1 MNHEY and CDR2 SMNVEV (reference sequence). The CDR3 is made up of 15 amino acids. V lost 3 bases to trimming and J lost 3 bases, with 15 bases between them. CDR3 nucleotides: TGTGCCAGCAGTTTTGCGCATAACCAGATCTACGAGCAGTACTTC. It specifies CASSFAHNQIYEQYF.

This clonotype was counted ten times or more. The chain has TRBV27 and TRBJ2-2, with no clear D. The V end was cut by 1 base, the J end by 0 bases, with 3 bases between. This CDR3 has 14 residues. Germline assignment: CDR1 MNHEY and CDR2 SMNVEV (reference sequence). Here the CDR3 reads CASSLFANTGELFF. As DNA, the CDR3 is TGTGCCAGCAGTTTATTCGCGAACACCGGGGAGCTGTTTTTT.

With regard to this clonotype: The junction differs from germline at one of its ends, possibly a read error. V and J are TRBV27 and TRBJ1-4; D possibly corresponds to TRBD1 (5 bases). The CDR3 spans 14 residues. Germline CDR1 is MNHEY and CDR2 is SMNVEV (reference sequence). The CDR3 DNA follows: TGTGCCAGCAGGCCCCGGGACGGTCATGAAAGACTGTTTTTT. Translating gives CASRPRDGHERLFF.